Detailed here is one T cell receptor beta chain. These data belong to a study of blood T cell repertoires in COVID-19. CDR1 is SGHAT, CDR2 FQNNGV, per germline. The CDR3 runs to 16 residues. The V and J ends lost 1 base and 0 bases, in that order; junction bases with no gene match: 5. Profiling relied on immunoSEQ multiplex PCR, and the TCRdb table lists in-frame clones only, not all of them. The data show 190,000 or so clones, around 80% seen once. Patients from Seattle were sampled longitudinally, starting during active infection. This rearrangement joins TRBV11-2 to TRBJ1-1; 7 nucleotides line up with TRBD1. The clonotype was recovered from a woman aged 80 or over with COVID-19, enrolled during active disease. Sequenced input: peripheral blood. The CDR3 DNA sequence: TGTGCCAGCAGCTTAGGGACAGGCCTTATGAACACTGAAGCTTTCTTT. This translates into CASSLGTGLMNTEAFF.